A selection of T cell receptor beta chains follows, all from one sample in a study of blood T cell repertoires in COVID-19. Measured with immunoSEQ multiplex PCR; TCRdb has only the in-frame clones, and not every one. The sample records about 310,000 clones, about nine tenths being singletons. What was sequenced was peripheral blood. These receptors were collected from a man aged 45-65 years with active or convalescent COVID-19. Each CDR3 is given without its conserved first and last residue.

cdr3_aa | j_call | cdr3_length | v_call
ASSLAGADTQY | TRBJ2-3 | 11 | TRBV5-8
ASSFKQRNTDTQY | TRBJ2-3 | 13 | TRBV11-2
ASSQESVRVEKLF | TRBJ1-4 | 13 | TRBV4-1
ARRELADNEQF | TRBJ2-1 | 11 | TRBV5-8
ASRHLYEQY | TRBJ2-7 | 9 | TRBV5-1
ASSFDSGLAGDHEQY | TRBJ2-7 | 15 | TRBV12-1
ASSPLAGISGNTIY | TRBJ1-3 | 14 | TRBV9
ASSAHSGSKIYT | TRBJ1-2 | 12 | TRBV25-1
ASTTGNRNSPLH | TRBJ1-6 | 12 | TRBV11-2
ASSYFRDRSYEQY | TRBJ2-7 | 13 | TRBV6-2/TRBV6-3
ASSTLGSGANVLT | TRBJ2-6 | 13 | TRBV7-9
ASSPGRSEETQY | TRBJ2-5 | 12 | TRBV7-3
ASSHPGLEYNEQF | TRBJ2-1 | 13 | TRBV4-3
ASTPGGDTQY | TRBJ2-3 | 10 | TRBV7-2
ASIVGGKNYNEQF | TRBJ2-1 | 13 | TRBV28
ASSYSWTGGAF | TRBJ1-1 | 11 | TRBV6-5
SVRVTKNTEAF | TRBJ1-1 | 11 | TRBV29-1
ASPIPSETYEQY | TRBJ2-7 | 12 | TRBV19
ASSQQTNYGYT | TRBJ1-2 | 11 | TRBV7-2
ASSYLGQGNTEAF | TRBJ1-1 | 13 | TRBV3-1/TRBV3-2
ASTERTGRESNQPQH | TRBJ1-5 | 15 | TRBV2
ASSLGQGADGYT | TRBJ1-2 | 12 | TRBV5-1
ASSEGSNYGYT | TRBJ1-2 | 11 | TRBV10-2
ASKTGINYGYT | TRBJ1-2 | 11 | TRBV28
ASSAWRLGEQY | TRBJ2-7 | 11 | TRBV9
AWSGPRTGLESNQPQH | TRBJ1-5 | 16 | TRBV30
ASSERPSGGSSYEQY | TRBJ2-7 | 15 | TRBV2
ASRRQGEIYGYT | TRBJ1-2 | 12 | TRBV28
ASSSFRASEGETQY | TRBJ2-5 | 14 | TRBV6-2/TRBV6-3
ASSRTGQETQY | TRBJ2-5 | 11 | TRBV2
ASSFRGWNTEAF | TRBJ1-1 | 12 | TRBV27
ASNGGPNEQY | TRBJ2-7 | 10 | TRBV12-3/TRBV12-4
ASSLRRTGGPAYEQY | TRBJ2-7 | 15 | TRBV13
ASSTPSRSYEQY | TRBJ2-7 | 12 | TRBV6-2/TRBV6-3
ATSRDLQDTQY | TRBJ2-3 | 11 | TRBV15
ASSLSYGDRDEQY | TRBJ2-7 | 13 | TRBV7-9
ASSSTLAGVVYEQY | TRBJ2-7 | 14 | TRBV6-2/TRBV6-3
ASSLYQGSATNEKLF | TRBJ1-4 | 15 | TRBV5-6
ASSLVRSPLH | TRBJ1-6 | 10 | TRBV19
ASSPPGGDSWF | TRBJ2-1 | 11 | TRBV18
AWSVGGVETQY | TRBJ2-5 | 11 | TRBV30
ASSPPTDNSPLH | TRBJ1-6 | 12 | TRBV2
ASSLQGAQPQH | TRBJ1-5 | 11 | TRBV28
ASSTLQGTEAF | TRBJ1-1 | 11 | TRBV12-3/TRBV12-4
ASSELTGRKYEQY | TRBJ2-7 | 13 | TRBV10-1
ASSGQGYFYEAYEQY | TRBJ2-7 | 15 | TRBV6-2/TRBV6-3
ASAKETGFHEQY | TRBJ2-7 | 12 | TRBV6-5
ASSRTSGTFSYEQY | TRBJ2-7 | 14 | TRBV7-2
ASSDRDTEAF | TRBJ1-1 | 10 | TRBV27
ASRTGQGGTEAF | TRBJ1-1 | 12 | TRBV2
AISESTGAGTEAF | TRBJ1-1 | 13 | TRBV10-3
ASSRELLETQY | TRBJ2-5 | 11 | TRBV5-1
ASNIQSGSKNTGELF | TRBJ2-2 | 15 | TRBV28
ASSPQSRLAGASSPLH | TRBJ1-6 | 16 | TRBV18
ASSLAGTGSEAF | TRBJ1-1 | 12 | TRBV5-4